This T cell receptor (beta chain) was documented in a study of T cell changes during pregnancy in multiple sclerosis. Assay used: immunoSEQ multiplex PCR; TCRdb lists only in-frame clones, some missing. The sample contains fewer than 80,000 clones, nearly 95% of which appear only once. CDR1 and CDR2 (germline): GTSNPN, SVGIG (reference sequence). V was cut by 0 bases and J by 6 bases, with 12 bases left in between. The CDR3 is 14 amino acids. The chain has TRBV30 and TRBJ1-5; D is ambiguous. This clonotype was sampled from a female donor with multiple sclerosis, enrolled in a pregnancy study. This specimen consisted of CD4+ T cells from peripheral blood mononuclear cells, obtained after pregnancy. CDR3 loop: CAWSVRSHAQPQHF. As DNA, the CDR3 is TGTGCCTGGAGTGTACGATCACATGCTCAGCCCCAGCATTTT.